This T cell receptor (beta chain) was identified during a study of liver allograft versus peripheral blood T cells. As for the study in general: The authors compared T cell receptor repertoires in transplanted livers with those in the peripheral blood of recipients. Findings and caveats of the study: Intragraft liver T cell receptor repertoires reportedly differed from peripheral blood repertoires.

This clonotype is medium-sized (0.01 to 0.1%) in the sample. What it binds is not known. This CDR3 spans 16 amino acids. Trimming took 5 bases from V and 2 from J, leaving 15 bases between them. TCRdb ran MiXCR on the reads and lists one entry per CDR3 protein. The data contain 2,000 to 3,000 distinct CDR3 sequences, roughly 15% of them singletons. This receptor was identified in a human patient who had a liver transplant. Some T cells may be transferred from the graft donor. The V call is TRBV12-3 or TRBV12-4, the J call TRBJ2-2; D is possibly TRBD1 (6 bases). The CDR3 sequence: CASSLTSGTNTGELFF. The DNA of the CDR3 is TGTGCCAGCAGTCTTACTTCCGGGACAAACACCGGGGAGCTGTTTTTT.